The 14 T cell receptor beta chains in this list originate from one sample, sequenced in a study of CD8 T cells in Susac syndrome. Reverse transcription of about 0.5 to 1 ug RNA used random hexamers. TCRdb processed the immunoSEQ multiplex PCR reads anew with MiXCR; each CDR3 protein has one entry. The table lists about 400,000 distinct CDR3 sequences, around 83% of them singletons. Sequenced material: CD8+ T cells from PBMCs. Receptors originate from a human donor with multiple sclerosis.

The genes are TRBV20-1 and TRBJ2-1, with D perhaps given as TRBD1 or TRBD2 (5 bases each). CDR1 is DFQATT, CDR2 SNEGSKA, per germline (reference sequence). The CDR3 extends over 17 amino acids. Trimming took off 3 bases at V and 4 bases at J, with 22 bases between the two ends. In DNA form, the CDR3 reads TGCAGTGCTAGCCTAGCCGGGTTTGAGGGGCCTTACAATGAGCAGTTCTTC. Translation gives CSASLAGFEGPYNEQFF.

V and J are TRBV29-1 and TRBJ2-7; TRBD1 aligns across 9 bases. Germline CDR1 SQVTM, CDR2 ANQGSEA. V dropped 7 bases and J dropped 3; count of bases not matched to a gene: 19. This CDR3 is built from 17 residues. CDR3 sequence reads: CSGYRLPRDRDIYEQYF. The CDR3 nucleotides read TGCAGCGGCTATCGACTCCCACGGGACAGGGATATCTACGAGCAGTACTTC.

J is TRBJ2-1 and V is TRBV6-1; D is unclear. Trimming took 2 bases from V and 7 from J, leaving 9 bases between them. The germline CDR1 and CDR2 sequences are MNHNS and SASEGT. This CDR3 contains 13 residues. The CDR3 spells CASSETQINEQFF. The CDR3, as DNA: TGTGCCAGCAGTGAAACGCAGATTAATGAGCAGTTCTTC.

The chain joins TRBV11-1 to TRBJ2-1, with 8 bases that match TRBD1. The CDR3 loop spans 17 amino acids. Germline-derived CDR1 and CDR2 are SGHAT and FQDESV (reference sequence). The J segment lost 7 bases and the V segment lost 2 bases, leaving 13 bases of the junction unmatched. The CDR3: CASSLRSGGDFGNEQFF. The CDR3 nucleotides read TGTGCCAGCAGCTTAAGGTCAGGGGGCGACTTCGGGAATGAGCAGTTCTTC.

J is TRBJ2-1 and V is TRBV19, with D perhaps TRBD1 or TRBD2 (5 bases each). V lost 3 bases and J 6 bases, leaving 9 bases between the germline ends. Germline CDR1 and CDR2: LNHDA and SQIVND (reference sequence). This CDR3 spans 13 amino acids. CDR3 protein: CASSIPGPNEQFF. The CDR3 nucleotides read TGTGCCAGTAGTATCCCGGGGCCCAATGAGCAGTTCTTC.

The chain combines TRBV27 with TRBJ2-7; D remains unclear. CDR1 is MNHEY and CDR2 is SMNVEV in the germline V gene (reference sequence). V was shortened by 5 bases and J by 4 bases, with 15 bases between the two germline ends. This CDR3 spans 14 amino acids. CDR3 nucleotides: TGTGCCAGCAGTACACTCGATGACCCGTACGAGCAGTACTTC. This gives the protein CASSTLDDPYEQYF.

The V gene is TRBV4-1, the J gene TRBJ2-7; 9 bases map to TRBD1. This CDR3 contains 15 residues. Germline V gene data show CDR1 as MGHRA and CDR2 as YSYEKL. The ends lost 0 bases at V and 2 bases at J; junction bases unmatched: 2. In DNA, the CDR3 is TGCGCCAGCAGCCAAGATAGGACAGGGGCCTACGAGCAGTACTTC. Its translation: CASSQDRTGAYEQYF.

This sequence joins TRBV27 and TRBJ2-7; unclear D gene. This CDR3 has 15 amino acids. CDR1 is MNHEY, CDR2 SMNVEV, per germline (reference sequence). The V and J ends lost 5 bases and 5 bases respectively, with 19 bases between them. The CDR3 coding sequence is TGTGCCAGCAGTACCCTCGTAACGGAAGCGCACGAGCAGTACTTC. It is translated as CASSTLVTEAHEQYF.

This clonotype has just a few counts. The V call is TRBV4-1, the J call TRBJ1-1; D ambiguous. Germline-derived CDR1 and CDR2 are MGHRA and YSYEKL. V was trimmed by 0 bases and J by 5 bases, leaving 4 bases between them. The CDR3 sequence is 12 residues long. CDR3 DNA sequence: TGCGCCAGCAGCCAAGAAAGTACTGAAGCTTTCTTT. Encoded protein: CASSQESTEAFF.

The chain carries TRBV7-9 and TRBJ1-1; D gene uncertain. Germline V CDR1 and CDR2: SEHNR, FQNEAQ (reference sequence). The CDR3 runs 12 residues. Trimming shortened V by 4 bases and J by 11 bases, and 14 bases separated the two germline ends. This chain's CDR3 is CASSSGALGAFF. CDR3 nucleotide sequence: TGTGCCAGCAGCTCGGGTGCGTTGGGGGCTTTCTTT.

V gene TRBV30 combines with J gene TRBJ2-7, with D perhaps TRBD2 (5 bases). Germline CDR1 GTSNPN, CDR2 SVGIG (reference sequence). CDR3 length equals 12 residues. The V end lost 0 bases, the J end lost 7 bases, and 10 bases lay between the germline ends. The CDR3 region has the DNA TGTGCCTGGAGTGTCGGCGGGTGGGAGCAGTACTTC. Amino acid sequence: CAWSVGGWEQYF.

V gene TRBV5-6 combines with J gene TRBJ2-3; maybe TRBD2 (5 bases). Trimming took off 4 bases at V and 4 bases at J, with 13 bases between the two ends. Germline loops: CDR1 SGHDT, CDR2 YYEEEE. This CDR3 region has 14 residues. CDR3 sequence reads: CASSLWGAADTQYF. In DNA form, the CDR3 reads TGTGCCAGCAGCCTCTGGGGAGCGGCAGATACGCAGTATTTT.

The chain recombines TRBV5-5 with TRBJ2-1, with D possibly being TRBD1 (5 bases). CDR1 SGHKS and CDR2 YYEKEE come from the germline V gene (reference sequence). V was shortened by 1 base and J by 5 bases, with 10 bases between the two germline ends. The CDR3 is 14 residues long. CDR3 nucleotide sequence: TGTGCCAGCAGCTTGCGAAGGGGCCACAATGAGCAGTTCTTC. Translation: CASSLRRGHNEQFF.

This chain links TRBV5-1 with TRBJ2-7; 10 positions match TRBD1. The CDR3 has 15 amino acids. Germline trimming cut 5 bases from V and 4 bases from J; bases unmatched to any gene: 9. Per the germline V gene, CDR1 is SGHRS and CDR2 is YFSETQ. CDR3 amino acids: CASRTGTGVSYEQYF. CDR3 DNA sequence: TGCGCCAGCAGGACCGGGACAGGGGTTTCGTACGAGCAGTACTTC.